The following is a TCR beta chain sequence with its context. What antigen it recognizes has not been identified. The sample holds no much larger clone one base away, and base qualities are not on file. This record comes from a study of cytomegalovirus exposure and HLA in healthy donors (dated by TCRdb to 2016 to 2017). Background for the entire study: An earlier analysis of 587 of the donors reported approximately 300 Gb of sequence data and 100 million to 120 million unique TCR beta sequences obtained from about 179 million T cells. An early release covering 500 to 750 HLA-typed donors comprised approximately 300 gigabases of sequencing data and around 85 million unique TCR sequences. Of the roughly 400 genotyped donors, more than 75% were placed in the genetic ancestry cluster associated with self-reported Caucasian donors. The aim of the study was to test whether cataloging public T cell receptors could identify signatures of past pathogen exposure. Using immunosequencing, the study profiled T cell repertoires from 666 subjects and related those repertoires to cytomegalovirus serostatus. In addition to the first cohort of 500 to 850 subjects, a separate validation cohort of approximately 110 different subjects was used. To predict cytomegalovirus infection status, the study brought together high-throughput TCR immunosequencing, statistical association of individual TCRs with disease status, and machine learning. In a later analysis, previously published TCR beta repertoires from 550 to 700 donors were re-analyzed and high-resolution HLA genotyping was added so that TCR occurrence patterns could be studied. In the later analysis, no new phenotypic data were used to find candidate immune exposures; instead, reliance was placed on TCR beta sequences and their occurrence across donors. An earlier analysis of around 580 of the donors used high-throughput TCR beta sequencing to judge whether each TCR beta V gene segment behaved as functional or pseudogenic. Alongside the repertoire data, information on donor age, sex, ethnicity and CMV serostatus was compiled. In a later genetic analysis, genome-wide SNP genotypes for about 65% of the roughly 670 donors were used, and that subset was treated as a discovery cohort. Every discovery cohort repertoire had been produced on one sequencing platform. HLA typing included class I and class II loci at four-digit resolution. The number of typed donors differed by locus: about 620-640 for A, B, C, DRB1 and DQB1; some 500 for DQA1; 600 to 610 for DPA1; and roughly 470 for DPB1. Because of strong linkage in the cohort, five DR-DQ haplotypes were treated as single units for association and clustering. On average, roughly 240,000 unique TCR beta nucleotide sequences were sequenced per donor among some 420 genotyped donors of the cohort, with roughly 18% of those sequences being non-productive.

What the authors observed across the whole study: For the cohort, immune exposure information was limited to CMV serostatus. A cluster of highly shared sequence variants was judged likely to be a technical artifact of the sequencing pipeline. A later analysis found that TCR association rates varied across HLA loci, with DRB1 alleles showing the most associated TCRs and HLA-C alleles the fewest. The study gave a list of more than 150 TCR beta chains associated with cytomegalovirus. Sequencing depth was assumed to be roughly uniform across donors in the presence/absence analyses, though that assumption may not hold. A few of the identified cytomegalovirus-associated TCR beta chains were confirmed in vitro to be specific for cytomegalovirus antigens. An association between a missense DCLRE1C variant and V-gene and J-gene trimming of TCR beta chains was found in a later genetic analysis and replicated in an independent cohort. Because the 87-base-pair reads could not distinguish some IMGT-functional V segments, including TRBV6-2 and TRBV6-3, those segments were excluded. Because counts were too low, roughly 18 rarely observed V segments, including chromosome 9 orphons, were left out of the earlier analysis of about 620 of the donors. The classifier was reported to diagnose cytomegalovirus status with high specificity and sensitivity in both the original cohort and the validation cohort. A further reported finding was that TCR beta sequences accurately predicted the HLA-A and HLA-B alleles for most subjects in the first cohort. Several of the top co-occurrence clusters appeared to be linked to parvovirus B19, influenza, CMV and Epstein-Barr virus, according to a later analysis. Broadly in line with IMGT annotations, most TCR beta V segments showed up in productive rearrangements about 87% or about 30% of the time in an earlier analysis of a few hundred of the donors. At a false discovery rate of 0.05, a later analysis linked 15,000 to 20,000 TCR beta sequences to specific HLA alleles. The authors suggested that the approach could potentially be extended to other disease states and immunological phenotypes. Because some donors lacked HLA typing at each locus, the association tests relied only on the typed subset. In a later genetic analysis, fewer N-insertions in productive TCRs were reported among donors in an Asian-associated ancestry cluster than the roughly 700-donor mean. A later analysis found that HLA-associated TCR beta chains were more clonally expanded and had lower generation probabilities than equally common non-associated chains. Linkage disequilibrium might explain the correlated functional status among segregating V segments, but an unknown experimental factor could not be excluded. When HLA alleles, especially DR and DQ, strongly co-occurred, attributing TCR associations to individual alleles was difficult. The cohort was sequenced for TCR beta chains only, and without alpha or paired-chain data the features that could be detected were limited. A later analysis found that most CMV-associated TCR beta chains appeared HLA-restricted, with HLA associations seemingly driven largely by CMV exposure. Most TCR sequences were seen in very few donors, while some public TCRs were found in many individuals.

The cysteine opens and the phenylalanine closes a CDR3 of 12 amino acids. The sequence is cut down to CDR3 DNA, 36 bases in frame from base 1. CDR1 and CDR2, looked up from the germline V gene, are SGHTA and FQGNSA. V is reduced by 1 base and J by 6 bases, leaving a spacing of 6 bases between them. The cohort consisted of 670 or so healthy bone marrow donors. All cohort members were sampled while nominally healthy, although unrecorded immune exposures were likely present. The donor tested CMV seronegative and was one of the 352 seronegative cohort members. A peripheral blood sample was provided by each donor, and peripheral blood mononuclear cells were used for TCR beta sequencing. Genomic DNA extraction from the blood cell samples was performed with the Qiagen DNeasy Blood Extraction Kit. The library was obtained by the immunoSEQ multiplex PCR assay. The multiplex PCR relied on a mix of 60 forward primers for TCR Vbeta segments and 13 reverse primers for TCR Jbeta segments. The CDR3 region of rearranged TCR beta genes was amplified from genomic DNA by a multiplex PCR assay. On the Illumina HiSeq System, the amplified TCR beta libraries were sequenced as 87-base-pair reads. Per the authors' processing: In a later analysis, some 80 million unique TCR beta chains were counted across the 500 to 850 repertoires, and approximately 11 million of these chains were shared by at least two donors. To remove PCR and sequencing errors, raw reads were error-corrected and collapsed into unique sequences using a nearest-neighbor algorithm that merged closely related sequences. V, D and J gene segments were assigned by aligning CDR3 sequences to IMGT reference sequences. For a sequence to be retained, a match of at least six nucleotides to both a V gene segment and a J gene segment was required. Rearrangements were called productive when the CDR3 lacked stop codons and stayed in frame with V and J; all others were non-productive. Following IMGT convention, CDR3 was defined as the stretch from the second conserved V-encoded cysteine to the conserved J-encoded phenylalanine. The earlier analysis of around 640 of the donors excluded sequences that lacked an unambiguous match to a single V gene segment. In an earlier analysis of approximately 610 of the donors, V segments were called functional above 56.7% productive rearrangements and were called segregating when the between-donor standard deviation exceeded 5%. A statistical classification framework was developed to diagnose cytomegalovirus status using the catalog of TCR beta chain sequences. In a later analysis, TCR nucleotide sequences were compared against IMGT/GENE-DB human TR gene sequences so that V and J genes could be assigned. Using the TCRdist pipeline, a later analysis assigned CDR3 sequences along with most-parsimonious VDJ recombination scenarios. In a later analysis, each TCR beta chain was defined by its CDR3 amino acid sequence together with its V-gene family, and reads without a unique V-gene family were excluded. In a later analysis, several hundred highly shared, low-generation-probability nucleotide sequences were removed to address suspected cross-contamination and a sequencing artifact. In a later analysis, a clonal expansion index for each public chain was calculated from normalized within-repertoire ranks of inferred template counts. Generation probabilities in a later analysis came from a VDJ recombination model fitted to out-of-frame rearrangements, and those results were checked against IGoR. A later analysis scored TCR-TCR, TCR-HLA and TCR-CMV co-occurrence with hypergeometric tests, applying a repertoire-size bias correction to TCR pairs. To estimate false discovery rates, a later analysis permuted the HLA or CMV assignments 20 times. In a later analysis, co-occurring TCRs were grouped using DBSCAN, with TCRdist sequence similarity added in when clustering inside HLA-allele-positive subsets. For co-occurrence clustering, repertoires with fewer than 30,000 or more than 120,000 public chains were excluded, along with about five repertoires with anomalous nucleotide sharing. TCRdb stores this immuneACCESS table with in-frame sequences only. Part of the clones is absent; in the studies checked, under half of the shortfall reflects unresolved V genes, and no reason is known for the rest. V, J and clone size derive from that table, while D and trimming were established from the DNA sequence. The sample data list 150,000 to 250,000 clones, and over 75% of these were observed just once. 0.098% of the sample belongs to the ten largest clones.

The TCR sequence derives from a boy aged 2-9 years in good health and CMV-seronegative. Sequencing used PBMCs. This chain joins TRBV7-2 to TRBJ1-2; too little of a D gene remains to name it. At the DNA level, the sequence is TGTGCCAGCAGCTTAGGTCTAGATGGCTACACCTTC. Translated, this gives CASSLGLDGYTF.